The 2 T cell receptor beta chains given below trace back to one sample, sequenced in a study of vaccination and CD4 T cells after COVID-19. The Oncomine TCR Beta short-read assay sequenced DNA from cultured CD4+ T cells. TCRdb reprocessed the PCR reads with MiXCR, giving one entry per CDR3 protein. The sample holds approximately 14,000 distinct CDR3 sequences, 25% to 30% seen once. Treatment of the sample: approximately 10-day PBMC culture with coronavirus spike peptide pools or control peptides (ViraFEST assay). These receptors' targets are unknown. Material for sequencing was CD4+ T cells from blood, cultured in vitro. The receptors come from a human donor who had recovered from COVID-19.

This clonotype has more than one count but fewer than ten. The chain links TRBV12-3 or TRBV12-4 to TRBJ1-1; no clear D gene. CDR3 length: 14 residues. The V gene lost 6 bases and the J gene lost 0 bases, with 11 bases spanning the gap. The CDR3 region is CASSLQIMNTEAFF. The CDR3 DNA follows: TGTGCCAGCAGCCTTCAGATCATGAACACTGAAGCTTTCTTT.

By share of the sample, this clonotype is medium-sized. CDR3 in DNA: TGTGCCAGCAGCTCGTTTCGGGGGGCCAACGTCCTGACTTTC. Its protein is CASSSFRGANVLTF. The chain carries TRBV7-9 and TRBJ2-6; no firm D call. This CDR3 region has 14 residues. Germline V gene data show CDR1 as SEHNR and CDR2 as FQNEAQ (reference sequence). The V gene lost 4 bases and the J gene lost 4 bases, with 8 bases spanning the gap.